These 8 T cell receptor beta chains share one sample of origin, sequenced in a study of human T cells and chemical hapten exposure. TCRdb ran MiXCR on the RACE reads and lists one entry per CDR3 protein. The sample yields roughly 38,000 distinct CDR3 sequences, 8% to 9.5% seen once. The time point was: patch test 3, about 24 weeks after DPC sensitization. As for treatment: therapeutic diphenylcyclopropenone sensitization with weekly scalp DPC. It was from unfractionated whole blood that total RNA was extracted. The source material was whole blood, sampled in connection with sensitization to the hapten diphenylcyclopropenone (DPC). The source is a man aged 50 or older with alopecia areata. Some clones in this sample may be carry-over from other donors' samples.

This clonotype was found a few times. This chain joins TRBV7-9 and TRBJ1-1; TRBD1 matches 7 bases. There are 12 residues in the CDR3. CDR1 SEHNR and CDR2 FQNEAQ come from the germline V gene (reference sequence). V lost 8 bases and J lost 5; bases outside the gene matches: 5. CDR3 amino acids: CASEQGRTEAFF. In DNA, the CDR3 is TGTGCCAGCGAACAGGGGAGGACTGAAGCTTTCTTT.

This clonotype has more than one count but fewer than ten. The CDR3 protein is CASSPQRLAVGELFF. The CDR3 bases are TGTGCCAGCTCACCTCAAAGACTAGCGGTCGGGGAGCTGTTTTTT. This chain joins TRBV18 and TRBJ2-2, with 9 bases aligning to TRBD2. J gave up 7 bases and V 3 bases, and 6 bases lay outside the gene matches. CDR1 and CDR2 from the germline V gene are KGHSH and LQKENI. The CDR3 is made up of 15 amino acids.

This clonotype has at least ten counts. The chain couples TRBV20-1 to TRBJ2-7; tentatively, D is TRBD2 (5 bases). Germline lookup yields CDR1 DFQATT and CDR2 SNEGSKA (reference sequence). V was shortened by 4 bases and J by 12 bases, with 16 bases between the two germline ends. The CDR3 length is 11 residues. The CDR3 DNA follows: TGCAGTGCTACGGACGGGAAGGAACTGTACTTC. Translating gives CSATDGKELYF.

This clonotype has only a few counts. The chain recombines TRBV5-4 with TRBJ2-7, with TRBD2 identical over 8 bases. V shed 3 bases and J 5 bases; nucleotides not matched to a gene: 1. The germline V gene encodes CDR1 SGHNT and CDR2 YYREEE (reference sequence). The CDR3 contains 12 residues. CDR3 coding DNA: TGTGCCAGCAGCTCGGGGGGGCACGAGCAGTACTTC. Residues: CASSSGGHEQYF.

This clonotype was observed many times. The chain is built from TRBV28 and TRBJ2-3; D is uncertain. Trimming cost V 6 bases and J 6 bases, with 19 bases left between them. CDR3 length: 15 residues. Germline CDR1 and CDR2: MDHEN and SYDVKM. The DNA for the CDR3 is TGTGCCAGCAGCCCCCCCCGGGCCCCCGGGGATACGCAGTATTTT. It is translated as CASSPPRAPGDTQYF.

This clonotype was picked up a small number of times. The CDR3 DNA reads as TGCAGCGTACGACAGGGGGTTGACTACGAGCAGTACTTC. Its protein is CSVRQGVDYEQYF. The chain links TRBV29-1 to TRBJ2-7, with TRBD1 matching 9 bases. Trimming cost V 6 bases and J 3 bases; bases outside gene matches: 6. Germline V gives CDR1 SQVTM, CDR2 ANQGSEA. The CDR3 contains 13 residues.

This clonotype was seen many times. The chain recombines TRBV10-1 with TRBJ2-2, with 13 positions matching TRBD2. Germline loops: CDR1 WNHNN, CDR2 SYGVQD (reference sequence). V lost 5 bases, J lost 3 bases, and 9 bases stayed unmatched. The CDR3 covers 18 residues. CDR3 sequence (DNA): TGCGCCAGCAGTTATGGGACTAGCGGGATAACTCACACCGGGGAGCTGTTTTTT. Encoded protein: CASSYGTSGITHTGELFF.

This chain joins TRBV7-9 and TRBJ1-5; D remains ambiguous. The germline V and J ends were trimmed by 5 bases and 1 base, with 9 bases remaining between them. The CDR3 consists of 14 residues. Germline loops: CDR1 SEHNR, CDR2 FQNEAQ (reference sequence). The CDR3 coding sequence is TGTGCCAGCAGCCGGACGGAGAGCAATCAGCCCCAGCATTTT. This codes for CASSRTESNQPQHF.